This passage covers 21 T cell receptor beta chains from one sample sequenced in a study of blood T cell dynamics during melanoma immunotherapy. As to time point: week 3, after first cycle of checkpoint inhibitor. TCRdb's table, derived via immunoSEQ multiplex PCR, lists solely in-frame clones and lacks some. Altogether approximately 28,000 clones are present, roughly 83% being singletons, with the ten largest covering 10%. This material consisted of blood, taken from a patient treated with checkpoint blockade. These receptors were collected from a human donor with melanoma.

The J gene is TRBJ1-5, the V gene TRBV28; D may be TRBD1 (6 bases). The CDR3 sequence is 17 residues long. Per the germline V gene, CDR1 is MDHEN and CDR2 is SYDVKM. The germline V and J ends were trimmed by 7 bases and 7 bases, with 26 bases remaining between them. CDR3 nucleotide sequence: TGTGCCAGCATCTCCAGGGTAGGGGGGCCTAAGAGACAGCCCCAGCATTTT. Protein sequence: CASISRVGGPKRQPQHF.

The rearrangement links TRBV6-1 to TRBJ1-1; D possibly corresponds to TRBD1 (5 bases). The germline CDR1 and CDR2 sequences are MNHNS and SASEGT. The CDR3 is 13 amino acids. V shed 7 bases and J shed 5 bases, with 14 bases lying between them. This CDR3 is CASNPGLGTEAFF. The CDR3 DNA reads TGTGCCAGCAACCCGGGACTGGGAACTGAAGCTTTCTTT.

This clone was seen a few times. This chain links TRBV7-9 with TRBJ1-1; tentative D call: TRBD1 (6 bases). The CDR3 has 12 amino acids. The germline V and J ends were trimmed by 8 bases and 6 bases, with 13 bases remaining between them. CDR1 is SEHNR and CDR2 is FQNEAQ in the germline V gene (reference sequence). CDR3 sequence reads: CASGRDNPEAFF. DNA of the CDR3: TGTGCCAGCGGAAGGGACAACCCTGAAGCTTTCTTT.

The sample holds one count of this clone. V usage is TRBV11-2 and J usage is TRBJ2-1; D may match TRBD1 or TRBD2 (5 bases each). The germline CDR1 and CDR2 sequences are SGHAT and FQNNGV. V gave up 1 base and J gave up 10 bases, with 11 bases separating them. CDR3 length equals 13 residues. The CDR3 reads CASSLGGREEQFF. In DNA, the CDR3 is TGTGCCAGCAGCTTAGGAGGCAGGGAGGAGCAGTTCTTC.

CDR3: CASSLGASGTLFGGTQYF. The CDR3 bases are TGTGCCAGCAGTTTAGGAGCTAGCGGGACGCTGTTCGGAGGAACCCAGTACTTC. The chain combines TRBV28 with TRBJ2-5, with 9 bases that match TRBD2. The ends lost 2 bases at V and 8 bases at J; junction bases unmatched: 18. The CDR3 is 18 amino acids. The germline gives CDR1 MDHEN, CDR2 SYDVKM.

V gene TRBV27 combines with J gene TRBJ2-7; 7 nucleotides align to TRBD1. There are 16 residues in the CDR3. The V segment lost 3 bases and the J segment 0 bases; nucleotides outside the gene matches: 8. CDR1 is MNHEY, CDR2 SMNVEV, per germline (reference sequence). The CDR3 DNA reads as TGTGCCAGCAGTTTGGTTTCGGGGACAGTCTCCTACGAGCAGTACTTC. Protein: CASSLVSGTVSYEQYF.

The genes are TRBV7-8 and TRBJ2-5, with D perhaps TRBD1 or TRBD2 (6 bases each). CDR3 length equals 15 residues. Germline V gene sequence: CDR1 SGHVS, CDR2 FQNEAQ. V was clipped by 0 bases and J by 4 bases, with 12 bases between them. In nucleotides, the CDR3 is TGTGCCAGCAGCTTAGCTGGGGGGCCGGGAGAGACCCAGTACTTC. Translated, it gives CASSLAGGPGETQYF.

The J gene is TRBJ1-2, the V gene TRBV9, with D maybe TRBD1 (5 bases). Trimming took off 0 bases at V and 1 base at J, with 10 bases between the two ends. The length of the CDR3 is 15 residues. Germline V CDR1 and CDR2: SGDLS, YYNGEE. CDR3 sequence: CASSVAPDSNYGYTF. In nucleotides, the CDR3 is TGTGCCAGCAGCGTAGCCCCTGACAGTAACTATGGCTACACCTTC.

V gene TRBV4-3 combines with J gene TRBJ2-7; tentatively, D is TRBD1 (6 bases). V was clipped by 1 base and J by 3 bases, with 10 bases between them. This CDR3 has 14 residues. Germline-derived CDR1 and CDR2 are LGHNA and YSLEER. The CDR3 protein is CASSQVGTYYEQYF. CDR3 nucleotides: TGCGCCAGCAGCCAAGTCGGGACATACTACGAGCAGTACTTC.

The chain joins TRBV4-1 to TRBJ2-2; unclear D gene. There are 14 residues in the CDR3. Trimming took 0 bases from V and 5 from J, leaving 7 bases between them. Germline assignment: CDR1 MGHRA and CDR2 YSYEKL. The CDR3 is CASSQDSRTGELFF. The CDR3 DNA reads TGCGCCAGCAGCCAAGATAGTAGAACCGGGGAGCTGTTTTTT.

The V and J genes are TRBV19 and TRBJ2-7; 7 nucleotides align to TRBD1. The CDR3 totals 15 residues. The germline CDR1 and CDR2 sequences are LNHDA and SQIVND (reference sequence). Germline trimming cut 4 bases from V and 3 bases from J; bases unmatched to any gene: 9. CDR3 DNA sequence: TGTGCCAGTAGTACTGACAGGGCGGTGGTCTACGAGCAGTACTTC. This sequence encodes CASSTDRAVVYEQYF. The full variable domain, in which reference TRBV19 and TRBJ2-7 provide the parts outside the CDR3, is DGGITQSPKYLFRKEGQNVTLSCEQNLNHDAMYWYRQDPGQGLRLIYYSQIVNDFQKGDIAEGYSVSREKKESFPLTVTSAQKNPTAFYLCASSTDRAVVYEQYFGPGTRLTVT.

There are a few counts of this clone. The chain carries TRBV19 and TRBJ1-2; D not resolved. The length of the CDR3 is 16 residues. Germline CDR1 is LNHDA and CDR2 is SQIVND (reference sequence). The ends were cut back, 2 bases at V and 3 bases at J, with 16 bases in the middle. CDR3 DNA: TGTGCCAGTAGTATAATGTTCAAGGGTTCCGACTATGGCTACACCTTC. Its translation: CASSIMFKGSDYGYTF.

This clone was detected only once. The chain is built from TRBV19 and TRBJ1-3; possible D gene TRBD1, 5 bases. CDR3 length equals 13 residues. Germline-derived CDR1 and CDR2 are LNHDA and SQIVND (reference sequence). The V and J ends lost 8 bases and 10 bases respectively, with 18 bases between them. CDR3 amino acids: CASSEIPGSTIYF. The CDR3 DNA sequence: TGTGCCAGTTCCGAAATACCAGGGTCAACCATATATTTT.

CDR3 residues: CSAIGYTF. CDR3 coding DNA: TGCAGTGCTATAGGCTACACCTTC. The V and J genes are TRBV20-1 and TRBJ1-2, with no clear D. Germline V gives CDR1 DFQATT, CDR2 SNEGSKA (reference sequence). The CDR3 is 8 amino acids. Trimming took off 4 bases at V and 8 bases at J, with 2 bases between the two ends.

The rearrangement uses TRBV19 and TRBJ2-7; D possibly uses TRBD1 or TRBD2 (5 bases each). This CDR3 has 14 amino acids. CDR1 and CDR2 (germline): LNHDA, SQIVND (reference sequence). Trimming removed 1 base at V and 3 bases at J, with 10 bases between. The CDR3 sequence: CASSIGGTVYEQYF. The CDR3 DNA reads TGTGCCAGTAGTATAGGGGGGACGGTCTACGAGCAGTACTTC.

This chain links TRBV14 with TRBJ2-4; tentative D call: TRBD1 (6 bases). The CDR3 has 12 amino acids. CDR1 is SGHDN, CDR2 FVKESK, per germline. V shed 2 bases and J shed 8 bases, with 7 bases lying between them. CDR3: CASSQTGHIQYF. The CDR3 DNA sequence: TGTGCCAGCAGCCAAACAGGGCACATTCAGTACTTC.

This clone showed up just a few times. The chain joins TRBV7-2 to TRBJ1-5; 9 nucleotides align to TRBD1. The CDR3 covers 14 residues. The V gene's germline CDR1 is SGHTA and CDR2 FQGNSA. The V and J ends lost 4 bases and 7 bases, in that order; junction bases with no gene match: 5. Written as DNA, the CDR3 is TGTGCCAGCAGCTCCGGACAGGGGTGGCAGCCCCAGCATTTT. Protein: CASSSGQGWQPQHF.

The sample holds one count of this clone. Here the CDR3 DNA reads TGTGCCAGTAGTGGCCTCAAAGGGGCCTCAGAGACCCAGTACTTC. This gives the protein CASSGLKGASETQYF. V and J are TRBV19 and TRBJ2-5, with D possibly TRBD1 on 5 matching bases. The germline gives CDR1 LNHDA, CDR2 SQIVND (reference sequence). V lost 5 bases to trimming and J lost 4 bases, with 17 bases between them. The CDR3 spans 15 residues.

The V call is TRBV6-5, the J call TRBJ2-1, with TRBD2 matching 13 bases. V lost 6 bases and J lost 7; bases outside the gene matches: 6. The CDR3 runs to 15 residues. Germline V CDR1 and CDR2: MNHEY, SVGAGI. This CDR3 is CASSPTSGRGNEQFF. Here the CDR3 DNA reads TGTGCCAGCAGCCCTACTAGCGGGAGGGGTAATGAGCAGTTCTTC.

J is TRBJ1-2 and V is TRBV19, with 10 bases lining up with TRBD1. Germline values: CDR1 LNHDA, CDR2 SQIVND (reference sequence). Unmatched junction bases numbered 12, after V lost 6 bases and J lost 2 bases. The CDR3 loop spans 17 amino acids. As DNA, the CDR3 is TGTGCCAGTAGAGGCGTGGACAGGGGGTCCATGAACTATGGCTACACCTTC. Translation: CASRGVDRGSMNYGYTF.

This clone showed up just once. The chain joins TRBV7-9 to TRBJ1-2; 9 nucleotides agree with TRBD1. The CDR3 is 16 amino acids. CDR1 and CDR2 (germline): SEHNR, FQNEAQ (reference sequence). J gave up 8 bases and V 5 bases, and 15 bases lay outside the gene matches. CDR3 sequence reads: CASSMSLRDREGGYTF. For the CDR3, the DNA is TGTGCCAGCAGCATGAGCCTACGGGACAGGGAAGGAGGCTACACCTTC.